These T cell receptor beta chains were read from a single sample in a study of T cells in Graves' hyperthyroidism and ophthalmopathy. TCRdb fed the multiplex PCR reads into MiXCR, producing one record per CDR3 protein. This sample has some 720,000 distinct CDR3 sequences; less than 20% occur once, and the top ten carry 8.4%. The source material was blood. The receptors derive from a young man with Graves' hyperthyroidism. Both conserved end residues are part of each CDR3. A D gene is named only where the DNA matches it firmly. Some rows mark clone size as missing; the rest say once, few, many or name a class of expanded clone.

abundance,j_gene,d_gene,v_gene,CDR3nt,CDR3aa
-,TRBJ2-1,TRBD2,TRBV7-9,TGTGCCAGCAGCTCCCCGGGACTAGCGGGAAGGGGTGAGCAGTTCTTC,CASSSPGLAGRGEQFF
many,TRBJ2-3,-,TRBV2,TGTGCCAGCAGTGGTTCGACTAGCACAGATACGCAGTATTTT,CASSGSTSTDTQYF
few,TRBJ2-2,-,TRBV7-9,TGTGCCAGCAGTGGCCCAGGCACCGGGGAGCTGTTTTTT,CASSGPGTGELFF
many,TRBJ1-5,-,TRBV19,TGTGCCAGTAGTCCTTGGGACACGGGGAATCAGCCCCAGCATTTT,CASSPWDTGNQPQHF
-,TRBJ1-4,-,TRBV19,TGTGCCAGTAGGTTCCGGGGAGCAACTAATGAAAAACTGTTTTTT,CASRFRGATNEKLFF
few,TRBJ2-3,TRBD1,TRBV3-1,TGTGCCAGCAGCCAAACTACAGGGGTCAGGGGCCGGATTGCCGATACGCAGTATTTT,CASSQTTGVRGRIADTQYF
-,TRBJ1-2,-,TRBV7-9,TGTGCCAGCAGCTGGGGGGCGGCTGGCTACACCTTC,CASSWGAAGYTF
many,TRBJ2-3,-,TRBV20-1,TGCAGTGGAGAGGGGGGGCCCACAGATACGCAGTATTTT,CSGEGGPTDTQYF
few,TRBJ2-6,-,TRBV7-2,TGTGCCAGCAGCTTCGTGAGCTCTGGGGCCAACGTCCTGACTTTC,CASSFVSSGANVLTF
-,TRBJ2-3,-,TRBV27,TGTGCCAGCAGTTCCATTCAGGGGGATACGCAGTATTTT,CASSSIQGDTQYF
few,TRBJ2-1,TRBD2,TRBV12-3/TRBV12-4,TGTGCCAGCAGCCTGGAGAGCGGGACCTCGGATGAGCAGTTCTTC,CASSLESGTSDEQFF
many,TRBJ2-7,TRBD2,TRBV9,TGTGCCAGCAGCGTAGGTGCGGGAGGAACCTACGAGCAGTACTTC,CASSVGAGGTYEQYF
many,TRBJ2-5,-,TRBV27,TGTGCCAGCAGTTTTCTGGGGGTACAAGAGACCCAGTACTTC,CASSFLGVQETQYF
many,TRBJ2-1,TRBD1,TRBV12-5,TGTGCTAGTGGAATAGGACAGGGTGAGGGTGAGCAGTTCTTC,CASGIGQGEGEQFF
many,TRBJ2-5,TRBD2,TRBV12-3/TRBV12-4,TGTGCCAGCAGCTCTACTAGCGGGGGGACCCAGTACTTC,CASSSTSGGTQYF
many,TRBJ2-7,TRBD2,TRBV9,TGTGCCAGCAGCGTAGGGGCTAGCGGCTCCTACGAGCAGTACTTC,CASSVGASGSYEQYF